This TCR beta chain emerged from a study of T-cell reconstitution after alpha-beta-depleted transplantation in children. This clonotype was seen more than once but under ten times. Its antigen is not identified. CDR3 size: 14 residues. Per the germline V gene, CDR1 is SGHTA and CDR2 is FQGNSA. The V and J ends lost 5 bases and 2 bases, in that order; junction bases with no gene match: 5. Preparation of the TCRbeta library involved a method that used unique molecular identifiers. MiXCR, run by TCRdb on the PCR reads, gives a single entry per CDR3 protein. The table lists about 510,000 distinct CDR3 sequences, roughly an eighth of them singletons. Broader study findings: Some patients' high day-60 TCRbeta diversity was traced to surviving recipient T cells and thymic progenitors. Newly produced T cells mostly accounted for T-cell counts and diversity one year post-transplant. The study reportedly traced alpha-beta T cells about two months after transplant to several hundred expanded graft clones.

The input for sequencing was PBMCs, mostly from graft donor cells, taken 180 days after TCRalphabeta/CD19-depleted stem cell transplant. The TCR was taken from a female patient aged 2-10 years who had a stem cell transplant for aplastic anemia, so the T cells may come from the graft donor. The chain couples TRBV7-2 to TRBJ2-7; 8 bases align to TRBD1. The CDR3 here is CASSRTGTAYEQYV. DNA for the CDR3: TGTGCCAGCAGCCGGACAGGGACTGCCTACGAGCAGTACGTC.